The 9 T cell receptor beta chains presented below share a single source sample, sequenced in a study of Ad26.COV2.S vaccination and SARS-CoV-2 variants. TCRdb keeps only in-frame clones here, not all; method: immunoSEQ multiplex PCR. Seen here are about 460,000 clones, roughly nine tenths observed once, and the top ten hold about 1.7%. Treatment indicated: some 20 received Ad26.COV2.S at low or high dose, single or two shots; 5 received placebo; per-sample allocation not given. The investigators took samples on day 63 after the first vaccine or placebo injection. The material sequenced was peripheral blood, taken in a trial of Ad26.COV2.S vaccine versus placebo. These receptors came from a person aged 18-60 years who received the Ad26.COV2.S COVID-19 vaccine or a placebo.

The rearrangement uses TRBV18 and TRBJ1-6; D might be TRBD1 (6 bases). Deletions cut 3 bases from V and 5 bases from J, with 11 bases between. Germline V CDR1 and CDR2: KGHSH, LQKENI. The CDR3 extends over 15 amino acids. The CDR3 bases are TGTGCCAGCTCACCTAGGGACACGGATAATTCACCCCTCCACTTT. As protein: CASSPRDTDNSPLHF.

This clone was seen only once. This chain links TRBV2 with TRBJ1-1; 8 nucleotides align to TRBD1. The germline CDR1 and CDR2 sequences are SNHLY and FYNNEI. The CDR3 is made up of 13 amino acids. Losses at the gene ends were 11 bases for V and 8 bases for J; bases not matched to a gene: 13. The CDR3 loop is CAQNRDRGREAFF. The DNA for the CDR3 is TGTGCCCAAAATCGAGACAGGGGCCGGGAAGCTTTCTTT.

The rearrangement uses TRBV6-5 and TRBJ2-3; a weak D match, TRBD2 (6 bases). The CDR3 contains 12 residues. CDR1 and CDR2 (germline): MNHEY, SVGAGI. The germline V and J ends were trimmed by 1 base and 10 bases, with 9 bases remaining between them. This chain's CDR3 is CASSYFGGAQYF. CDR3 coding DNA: TGTGCCAGCAGTTACTTCGGGGGTGCGCAGTATTTT.

CDR3 region: CASSRWGQGVLMDEAFF. For the CDR3, the DNA is TGTGCCAGCAGCCGATGGGGACAGGGGGTTTTGATGGATGAAGCTTTCTTT. This chain joins TRBV11-2 and TRBJ1-1; 11 bases agree with TRBD1. There are 17 residues in the CDR3. The J segment lost 7 bases and the V segment lost 5 bases, leaving 15 bases of the junction unmatched. Germline CDR1 SGHAT, CDR2 FQNNGV.

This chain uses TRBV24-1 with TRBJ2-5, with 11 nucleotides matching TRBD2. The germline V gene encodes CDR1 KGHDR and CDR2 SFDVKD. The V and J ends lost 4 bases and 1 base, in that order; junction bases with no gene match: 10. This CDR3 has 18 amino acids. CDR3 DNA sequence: TGTGCCACCAGTGAACGAGCCGGGACTAGCGGTGCCCAAGAGACCCAGTACTTC. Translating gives CATSERAGTSGAQETQYF.

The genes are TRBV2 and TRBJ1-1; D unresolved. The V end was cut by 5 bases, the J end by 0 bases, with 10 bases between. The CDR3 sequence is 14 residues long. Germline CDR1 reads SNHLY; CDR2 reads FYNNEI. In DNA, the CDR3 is TGTGCCAGCAGTAATACACTAATGAACACTGAAGCTTTCTTT. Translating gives CASSNTLMNTEAFF.

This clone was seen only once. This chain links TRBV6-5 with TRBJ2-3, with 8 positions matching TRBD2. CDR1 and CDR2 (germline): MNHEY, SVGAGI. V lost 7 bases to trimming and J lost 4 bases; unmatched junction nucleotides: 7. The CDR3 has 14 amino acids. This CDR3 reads CASKPGGQSDTQYF. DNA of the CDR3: TGTGCCAGCAAACCGGGGGGGCAATCAGATACGCAGTATTTT.

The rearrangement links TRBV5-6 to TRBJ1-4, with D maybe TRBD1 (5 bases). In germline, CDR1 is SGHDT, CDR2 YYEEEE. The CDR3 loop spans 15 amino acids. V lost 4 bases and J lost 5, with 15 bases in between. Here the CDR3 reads CASSGRGRSNEKLFF. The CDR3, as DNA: TGTGCCAGCAGCGGGAGGGGCCGATCAAATGAAAAACTGTTTTTT.

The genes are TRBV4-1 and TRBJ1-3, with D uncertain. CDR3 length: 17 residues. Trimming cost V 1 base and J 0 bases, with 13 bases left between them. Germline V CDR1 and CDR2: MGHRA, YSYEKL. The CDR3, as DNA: TGCGCCAGCAGCCAAGGAAATGGCAGATACTCTGGAAACACCATATATTTT. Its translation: CASSQGNGRYSGNTIYF.